The source of this TCR beta chain is a study of coeliac disease (dated by TCRdb to 2022 to 2024). Regarding the study in general: Coeliac patients were categorised as having newly diagnosed active disease, refractory coeliac disease type I, or disease controlled by a gluten-free diet. Because high-resolution HLA typing was not available, biased TRBV7-2 usage was queried as a proof of principle. Next-generation sequencing of rearranged TRB and TRG CDR3 regions was applied to small intestinal lymphocyte fractions from coeliac and non-coeliac patients. The study set out to describe the TR repertoires of small intestinal T cells in active coeliac disease, refractory type I coeliac disease, and coeliac disease treated with a gluten-free diet. Of the 30 or so patients in the full study, roughly 22 had coeliac disease confirmed by serology and 8 were controls with non-small intestinal disorders. TRB sequencing succeeded for samples from roughly 30 subjects, including roughly 25 paired bulk unsorted intraepithelial and lamina propria cell samples. Beyond this particular receptor, the publication reports: Cross-contamination between compartments was possible, because separating intraepithelial cells from lamina propria cells did not produce high-purity fractions. Compared with controls, active coeliac intraepithelial and lamina propria samples had TRB and TRG repertoires of lower clonality, which suggests that diverse T cells were recruited. TRB repertoires were largely private; most amino acid sequences were unique to one sample, and V-gene usage did not differ significantly by disease group. The approach was considered by the authors to be unsuitable for unbiased detection of gliadin-specific T cells, as gliadin-specific T cells are scarce and rarely shared between patients.

V is cut back by 3 bases and J by 0 bases, with 5 bases in the junction unmatched. For CDR1 and CDR2, the germline V gene lists SGHTA and FQGTGA. The CDR3 sequence holds 16 residues, the cysteine and phenylalanine included. Only the CDR3 portion is preserved as DNA: 48 bases, with reading frame beginning at the first base. As regards this clone: Its recognized antigen is unknown. No qualities accompany the bases; no much larger clone lies one base away.

The library was built by means of the immunoSEQ multiplex PCR assay. In a multiplexed PCR, the TR loci were amplified; reverse primers were designed against J gene segments, whereas forward primers were designed against V gene segments. The amplified CDR3 regions were sequenced using the Illumina HiSeq System. The original pipeline was this. To strip out PCR and sequencing errors and collapse the data into unique sequences, a nearest-neighbour algorithm merged closely related reads. Repertoires were summarised by clonality and by T cell density, defined as TR molecules per amount of genomic DNA input. CDR3 amino acid sequences present in at least 80% of unsorted samples were defined as public TRs, and these public TRs were then tested for differential abundance between coeliac and control samples. Kruskal-Wallis tests followed by Dunn post-tests were used to test for differences in clonality and density between disease groups. TCRdb took this table from immuneACCESS and kept in-frame rearrangements with V and J called. Such tables lack part of the clones; where checked against another copy, unresolved V genes explain under half of the gap, and the rest is unexplained. V, J and clone size derive from that table, while D and trimming were established from the DNA sequence. The sample data list approximately 3,000 clones, and 70% of these were observed just once. Of the sample, around a sixth falls within the top ten clones.

Aliquots of 470,000 or so cells were frozen in DMSO/FBS in liquid nitrogen, and a single aliquot per fraction was used for sequencing. All 30 patients in the study underwent endoscopy and small intestinal biopsy. To release intraepithelial cells, biopsies were stirred at 37 degrees Celsius for one hour in RPMI containing EGTA, MgCl2 and 1% FBS. Genomic DNA was extracted from frozen unsorted cell fractions using the Qiagen DNeasy blood extraction kit. The chain is assembled from TRBV7-3 and TRBJ2-3, with TRBD2 identical over 8 junction bases. The sequencing sample was made of intraepithelial lymphocytes from the gut. Read against the paper, the sample's cell subset or site label means: intraepithelial cell (IEC) fraction of small intestinal biopsy. This TCR derives from a man younger than 30 with celiac disease on a gluten-free diet. Read as DNA, the sequence is TGTGCCAGCAGCTTCGGGAGCGGGGGAAGCACAGATACGCAGTATTTT. Its translation is CASSFGSGGSTDTQYF.